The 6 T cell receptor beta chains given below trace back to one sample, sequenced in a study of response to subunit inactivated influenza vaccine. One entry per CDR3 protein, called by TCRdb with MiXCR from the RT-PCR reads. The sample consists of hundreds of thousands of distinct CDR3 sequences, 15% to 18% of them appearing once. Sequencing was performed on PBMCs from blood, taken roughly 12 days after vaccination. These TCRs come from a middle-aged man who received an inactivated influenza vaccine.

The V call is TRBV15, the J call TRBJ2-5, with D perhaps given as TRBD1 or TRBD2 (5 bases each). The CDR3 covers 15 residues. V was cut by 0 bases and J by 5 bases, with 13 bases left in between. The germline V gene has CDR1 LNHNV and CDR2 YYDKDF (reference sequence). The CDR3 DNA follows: TGTGCCACCAGCAGAGATCCCGGGTGGGGGGAGACCCAGTACTTC. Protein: CATSRDPGWGETQYF. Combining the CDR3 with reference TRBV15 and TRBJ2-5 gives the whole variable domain DAMVIQNPRYQVTQFGKPVTLSCSQTLNHNVMYWYQQKSSQAPKLLFHYYDKDFNNEADTPDNFQSRRPNTSFCFLDIRSPGLGDTAMYLCATSRDPGWGETQYFGPGTRLLVL.

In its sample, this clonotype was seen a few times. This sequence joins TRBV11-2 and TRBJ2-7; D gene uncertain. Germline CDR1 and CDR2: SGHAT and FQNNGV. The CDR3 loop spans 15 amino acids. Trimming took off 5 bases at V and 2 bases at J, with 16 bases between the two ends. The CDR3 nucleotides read TGTGCCAGCAGCAATTTAGCAGTAGGTACCTACGAGCAGTACTTC. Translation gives CASSNLAVGTYEQYF.

CDR3 in amino acids: CASSDRGYGSEQFF. Written as DNA, the CDR3 is TGTGCCAGCAGTGATCGGGGGTATGGATCTGAGCAGTTCTTC. The chain employs TRBV6-1 and TRBJ2-1; D possibly corresponds to TRBD2 (6 bases). Trimming stripped 3 bases from V and 9 bases from J, with 15 bases between. CDR1 and CDR2 (germline): MNHNS, SASEGT. This CDR3 comprises 14 residues.

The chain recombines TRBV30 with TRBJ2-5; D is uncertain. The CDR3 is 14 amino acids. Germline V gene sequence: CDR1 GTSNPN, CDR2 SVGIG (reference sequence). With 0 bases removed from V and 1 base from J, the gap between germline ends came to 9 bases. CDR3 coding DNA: TGTGCCTGGAGTGTAGGTCACTCCCAAGAGACCCAGTACTTC. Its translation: CAWSVGHSQETQYF.

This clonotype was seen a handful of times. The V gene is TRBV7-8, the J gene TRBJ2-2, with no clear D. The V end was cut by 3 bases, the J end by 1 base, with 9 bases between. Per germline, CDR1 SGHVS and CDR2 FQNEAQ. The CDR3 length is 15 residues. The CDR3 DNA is TGTGCCAGCAGCTTTAGGAACCTGAACACCGGGGAGCTGTTTTTT. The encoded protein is CASSFRNLNTGELFF.

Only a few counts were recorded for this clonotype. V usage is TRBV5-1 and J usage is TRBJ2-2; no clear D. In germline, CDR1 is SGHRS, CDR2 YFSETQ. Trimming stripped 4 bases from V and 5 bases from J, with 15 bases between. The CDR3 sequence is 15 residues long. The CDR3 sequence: CASSPDLPSTGELFF. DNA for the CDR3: TGCGCCAGCAGCCCCGACCTCCCTAGTACCGGGGAGCTGTTTTTT.